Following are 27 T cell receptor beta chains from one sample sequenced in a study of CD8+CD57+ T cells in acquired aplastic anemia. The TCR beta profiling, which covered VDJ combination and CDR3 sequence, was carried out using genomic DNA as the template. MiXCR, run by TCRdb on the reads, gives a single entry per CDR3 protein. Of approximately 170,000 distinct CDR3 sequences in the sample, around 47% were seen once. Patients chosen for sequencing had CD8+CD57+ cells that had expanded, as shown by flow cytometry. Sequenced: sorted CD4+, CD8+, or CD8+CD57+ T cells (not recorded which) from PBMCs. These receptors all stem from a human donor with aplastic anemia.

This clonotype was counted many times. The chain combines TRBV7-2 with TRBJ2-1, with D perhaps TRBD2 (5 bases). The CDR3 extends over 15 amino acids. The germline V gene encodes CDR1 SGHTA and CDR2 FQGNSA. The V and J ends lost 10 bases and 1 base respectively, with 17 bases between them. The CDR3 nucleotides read TGTGCCACCACCACCTCGACGGGGTCCTACAATGAGCAGTTCTTC. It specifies CATTTSTGSYNEQFF.

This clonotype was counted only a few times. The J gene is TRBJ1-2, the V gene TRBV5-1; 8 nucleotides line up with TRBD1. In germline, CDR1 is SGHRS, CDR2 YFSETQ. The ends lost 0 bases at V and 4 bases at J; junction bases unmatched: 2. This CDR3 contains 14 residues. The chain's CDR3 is CASSLEGTGYGYTF. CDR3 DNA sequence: TGCGCCAGCAGCTTGGAAGGGACAGGCTATGGCTACACCTTC.

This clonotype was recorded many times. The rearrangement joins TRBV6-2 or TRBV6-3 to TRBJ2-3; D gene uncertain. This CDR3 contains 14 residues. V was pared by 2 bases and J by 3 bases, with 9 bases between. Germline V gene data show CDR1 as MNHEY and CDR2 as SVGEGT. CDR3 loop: CASSYTPRTDTQYF. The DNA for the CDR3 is TGTGCCAGCAGTTACACCCCCAGGACAGATACGCAGTATTTT.

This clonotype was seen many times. CDR3 DNA: TGTGCCAGCTGTGGGCGGGGATACTACGAGCAGTACTTC. This gives the protein CASCGRGYYEQYF. This rearrangement joins TRBV6-2 or TRBV6-3 to TRBJ2-7; possible D gene TRBD2, 6 bases. The CDR3 is made up of 13 amino acids. With 8 bases removed from V and 3 bases from J, the gap between germline ends came to 14 bases. Germline lookup yields CDR1 MNHEY and CDR2 SVGEGT.

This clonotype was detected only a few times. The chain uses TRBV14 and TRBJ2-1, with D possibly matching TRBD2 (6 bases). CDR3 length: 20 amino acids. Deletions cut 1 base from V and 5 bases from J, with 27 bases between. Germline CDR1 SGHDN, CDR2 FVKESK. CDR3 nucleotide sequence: TGTGCCAGCAGCCAAGCTTTCGGGGGTCGGGTGTATGGTCGGGACAATGAGCAGTTCTTC. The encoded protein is CASSQAFGGRVYGRDNEQFF.

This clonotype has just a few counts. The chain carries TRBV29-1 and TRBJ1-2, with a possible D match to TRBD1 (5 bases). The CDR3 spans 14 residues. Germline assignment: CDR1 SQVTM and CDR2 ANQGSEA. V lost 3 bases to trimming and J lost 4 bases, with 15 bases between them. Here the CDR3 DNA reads TGCAGCGTTGATCGGAGGGGCGCCGGCTATGGCTACACCTTC. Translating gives CSVDRRGAGYGYTF.

The CDR3 DNA sequence: TGTGCCAGAAACAGGGGTGAGACCCAGTACTTC. Translated: CARNRGETQYF. The chain couples TRBV19 to TRBJ2-5; 7 nucleotides line up with TRBD1. Germline-derived CDR1 and CDR2 are LNHDA and SQIVND (reference sequence). V lost 9 bases, J lost 5 bases, and 3 bases stayed unmatched. There are 11 residues in the CDR3.

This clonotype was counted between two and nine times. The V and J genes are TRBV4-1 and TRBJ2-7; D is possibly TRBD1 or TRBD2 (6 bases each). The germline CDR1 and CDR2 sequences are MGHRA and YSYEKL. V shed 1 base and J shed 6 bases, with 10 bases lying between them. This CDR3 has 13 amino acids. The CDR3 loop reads CASSQAQGGEQYF. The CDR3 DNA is TGCGCCAGCAGCCAAGCACAGGGAGGCGAGCAGTACTTC.

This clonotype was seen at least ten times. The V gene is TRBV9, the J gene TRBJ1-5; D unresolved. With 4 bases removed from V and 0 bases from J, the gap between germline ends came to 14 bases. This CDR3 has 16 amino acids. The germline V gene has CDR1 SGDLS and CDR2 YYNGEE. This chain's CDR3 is CASSSGDFYSNQPQHF. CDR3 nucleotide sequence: TGTGCCAGCAGCTCCGGGGATTTCTATAGCAATCAGCCCCAGCATTTT.

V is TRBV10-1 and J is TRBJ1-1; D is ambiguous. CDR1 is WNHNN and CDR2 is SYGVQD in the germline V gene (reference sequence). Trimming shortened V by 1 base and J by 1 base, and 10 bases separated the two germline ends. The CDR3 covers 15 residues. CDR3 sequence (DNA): TGCGCCAGCAGTGAGTACCAGGACGGGAACACTGAAGCTTTCTTT. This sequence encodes CASSEYQDGNTEAFF.

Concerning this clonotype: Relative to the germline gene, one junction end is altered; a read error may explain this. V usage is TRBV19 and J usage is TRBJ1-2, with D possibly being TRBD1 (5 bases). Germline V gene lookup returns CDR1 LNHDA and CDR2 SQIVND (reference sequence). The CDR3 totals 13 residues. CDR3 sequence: CASLSNGGDGHTF. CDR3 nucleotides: TGTGCCAGCCTCTCTAATGGAGGGGATGGCCACACCTTC.

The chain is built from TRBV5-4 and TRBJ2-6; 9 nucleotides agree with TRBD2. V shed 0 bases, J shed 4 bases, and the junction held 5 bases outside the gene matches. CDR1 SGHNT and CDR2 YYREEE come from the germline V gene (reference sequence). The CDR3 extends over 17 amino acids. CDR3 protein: CASSLGHLAGGANVLTF. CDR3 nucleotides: TGTGCCAGCAGCTTGGGACATCTAGCGGGAGGGGCCAACGTCCTGACTTTC.

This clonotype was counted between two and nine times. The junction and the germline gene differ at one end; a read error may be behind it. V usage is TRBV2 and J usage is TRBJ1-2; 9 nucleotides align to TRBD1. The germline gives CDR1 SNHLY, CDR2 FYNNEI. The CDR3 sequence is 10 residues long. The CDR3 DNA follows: TGTGCCAGCGGGGGACAGGGAACCTCCTTC. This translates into CASGGQGTSF. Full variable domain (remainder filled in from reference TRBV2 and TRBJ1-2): EPEVTQTPSHQVTQMGQEVILRCVPISNHLYFYWYRQILGQKVEFLVSFYNNEISEKSEIFDDQFSVERPDGSNFTLKIRSTKLEDSAMYFCASGGQGTSFGSGTRLTVV.

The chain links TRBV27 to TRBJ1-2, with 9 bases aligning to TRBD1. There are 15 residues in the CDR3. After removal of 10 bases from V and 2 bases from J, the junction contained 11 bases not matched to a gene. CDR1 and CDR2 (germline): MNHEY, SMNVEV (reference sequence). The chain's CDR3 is CANNFGDRENYGYTF. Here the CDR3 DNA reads TGTGCCAACAACTTCGGGGACAGGGAAAACTATGGCTACACCTTC.

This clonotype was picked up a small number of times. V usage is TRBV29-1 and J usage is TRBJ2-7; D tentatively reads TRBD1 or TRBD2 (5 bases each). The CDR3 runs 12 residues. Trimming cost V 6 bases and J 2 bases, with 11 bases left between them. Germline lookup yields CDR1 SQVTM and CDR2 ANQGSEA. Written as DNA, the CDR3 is TGCAGCGTCCGGGACGGAGCCTACGAGCAGTACTTC. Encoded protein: CSVRDGAYEQYF.

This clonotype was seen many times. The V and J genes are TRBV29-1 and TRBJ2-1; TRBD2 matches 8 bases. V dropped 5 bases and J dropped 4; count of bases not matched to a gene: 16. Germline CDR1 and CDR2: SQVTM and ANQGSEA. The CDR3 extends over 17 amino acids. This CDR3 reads CSVSFLAGTDGYNEQFF. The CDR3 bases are TGCAGCGTTTCCTTTTTAGCGGGAACCGACGGTTACAATGAGCAGTTCTTC.

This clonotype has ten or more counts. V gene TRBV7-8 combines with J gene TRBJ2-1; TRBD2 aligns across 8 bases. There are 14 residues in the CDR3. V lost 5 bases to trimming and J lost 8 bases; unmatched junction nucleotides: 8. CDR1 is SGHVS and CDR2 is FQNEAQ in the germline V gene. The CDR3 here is CASSLRTSLHEQFF. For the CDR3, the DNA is TGTGCCAGCAGCCTGAGGACTAGCCTACATGAGCAGTTCTTC. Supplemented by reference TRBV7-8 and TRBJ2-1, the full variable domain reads GAGVSQSPRYKVAKRGQDVALRCDPISGHVSLFWYQQALGQGPEFLTYFQNEAQLDKSGLPSDRFFAERPEGSVSTLKIQRTQQEDSAVYLCASSLRTSLHEQFFGPGTRLTVL.

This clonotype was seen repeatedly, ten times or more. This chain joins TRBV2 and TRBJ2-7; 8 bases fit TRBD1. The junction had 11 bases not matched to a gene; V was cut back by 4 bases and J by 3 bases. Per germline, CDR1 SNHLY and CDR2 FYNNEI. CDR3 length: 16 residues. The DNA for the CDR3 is TGTGCCAGCAGTGGATCCCGGCAGGGGGCTTTCTACGAGCAGTACTTC. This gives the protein CASSGSRQGAFYEQYF.

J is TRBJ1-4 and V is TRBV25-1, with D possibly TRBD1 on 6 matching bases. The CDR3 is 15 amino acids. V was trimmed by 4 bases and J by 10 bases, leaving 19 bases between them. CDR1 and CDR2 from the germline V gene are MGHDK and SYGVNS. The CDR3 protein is CASSVSEGDFGKLFF. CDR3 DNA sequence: TGTGCCAGCAGTGTATCGGAGGGGGACTTCGGAAAACTGTTTTTT.

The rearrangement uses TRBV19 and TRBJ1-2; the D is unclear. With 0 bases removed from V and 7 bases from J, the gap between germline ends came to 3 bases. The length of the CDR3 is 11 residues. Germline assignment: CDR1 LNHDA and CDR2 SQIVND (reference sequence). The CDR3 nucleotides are TGTGCCAGTAGTATAGAGGGTGGCTACACCTTC. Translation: CASSIEGGYTF. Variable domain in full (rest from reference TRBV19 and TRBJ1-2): DGGITQSPKYLFRKEGQNVTLSCEQNLNHDAMYWYRQDPGQGLRLIYYSQIVNDFQKGDIAEGYSVSREKKESFPLTVTSAQKNPTAFYLCASSIEGGYTFGSGTRLTVV.

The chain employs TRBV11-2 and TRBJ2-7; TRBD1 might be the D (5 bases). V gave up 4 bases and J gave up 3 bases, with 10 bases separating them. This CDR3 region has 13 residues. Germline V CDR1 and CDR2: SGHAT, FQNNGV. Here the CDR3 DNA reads TGTGCCAGCAGCTACGGGCAGGGCTACGAGCAGTACTTC. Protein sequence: CASSYGQGYEQYF.

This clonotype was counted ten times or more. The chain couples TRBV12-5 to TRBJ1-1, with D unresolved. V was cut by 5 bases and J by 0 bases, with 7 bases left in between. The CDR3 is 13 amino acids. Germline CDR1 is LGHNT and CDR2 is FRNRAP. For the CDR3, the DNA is TGTGCTAGTGGTCCCGCCGTGAACACTGAAGCTTTCTTT. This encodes CASGPAVNTEAFF.

The CDR3 loop is CSVGTASTNEKLFF. Written as DNA, the CDR3 is TGCAGCGTTGGTACAGCCTCAACTAATGAAAAACTGTTTTTT. The chain joins TRBV29-1 to TRBJ1-4, with no clear D. This CDR3 has 14 residues. Trimming took 4 bases from V and 0 from J, leaving 9 bases between them. Germline V gene data show CDR1 as SQVTM and CDR2 as ANQGSEA.

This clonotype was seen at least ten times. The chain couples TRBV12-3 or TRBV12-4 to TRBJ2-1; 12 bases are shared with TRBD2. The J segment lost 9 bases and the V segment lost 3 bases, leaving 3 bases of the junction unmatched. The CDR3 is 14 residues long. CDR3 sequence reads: CASSFLAGGGEQFF. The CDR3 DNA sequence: TGTGCCAGCAGTTTTCTAGCGGGAGGGGGTGAGCAGTTCTTC.

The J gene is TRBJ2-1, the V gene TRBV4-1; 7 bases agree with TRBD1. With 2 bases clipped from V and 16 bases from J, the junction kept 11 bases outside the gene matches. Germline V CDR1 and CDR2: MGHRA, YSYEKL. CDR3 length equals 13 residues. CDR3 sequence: CASSQPMGTVFFF. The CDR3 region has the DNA TGCGCCAGCAGCCAACCTATGGGGACAGTGTTCTTCTTC.

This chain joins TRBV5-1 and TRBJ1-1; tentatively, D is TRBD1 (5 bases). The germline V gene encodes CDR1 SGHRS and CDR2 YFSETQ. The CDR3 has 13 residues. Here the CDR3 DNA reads TGCGTCAGGGTCCCGGGGAGCGGCACTGAAGCTTTCTTT. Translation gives CVRVPGSGTEAFF.

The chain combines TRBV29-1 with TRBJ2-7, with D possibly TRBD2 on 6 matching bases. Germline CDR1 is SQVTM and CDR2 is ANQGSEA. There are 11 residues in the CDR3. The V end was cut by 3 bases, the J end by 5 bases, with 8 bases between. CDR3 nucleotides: TGCAGCGTTGAGGAGGGACACGAGCAGTACTTC. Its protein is CSVEEGHEQYF.